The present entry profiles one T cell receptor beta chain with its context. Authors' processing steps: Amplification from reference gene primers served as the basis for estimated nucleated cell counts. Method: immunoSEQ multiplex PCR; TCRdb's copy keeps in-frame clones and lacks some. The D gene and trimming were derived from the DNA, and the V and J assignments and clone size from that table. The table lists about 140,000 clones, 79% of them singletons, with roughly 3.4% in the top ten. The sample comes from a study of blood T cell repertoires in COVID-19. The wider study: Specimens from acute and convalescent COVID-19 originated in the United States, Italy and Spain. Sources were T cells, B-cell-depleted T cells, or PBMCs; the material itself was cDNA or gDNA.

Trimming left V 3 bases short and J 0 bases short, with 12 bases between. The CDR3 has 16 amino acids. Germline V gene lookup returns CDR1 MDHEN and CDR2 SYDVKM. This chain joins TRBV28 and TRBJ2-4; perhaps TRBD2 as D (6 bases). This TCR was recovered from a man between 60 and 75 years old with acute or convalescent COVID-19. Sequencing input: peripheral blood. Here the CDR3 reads CASSLGGPLAKNIQYF. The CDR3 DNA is TGTGCCAGCAGTTTGGGGGGTCCACTAGCCAAAAACATTCAGTACTTC.